The clone carrying this T cell receptor (beta chain) showed up just a few times. Its specificity is not known. This sample is part of a study of cytomegalovirus exposure and HLA in healthy donors. Overall study findings and caveats: Most of the TCR beta V segments (in an earlier analysis) were productive either about 87% or about 30% of the time.

60 Vbeta and 13 Jbeta primers were used in PCR. The method was immunoSEQ multiplex PCR; TCRdb's version includes in-frame clones alone and lacks a portion of them. The sample has 85,000 to 130,000 clones; roughly 80% are singletons. The germline CDR1 and CDR2 sequences are KGHSH and LQKENI. V was clipped by 3 bases and J by 6 bases; unmatched bases: 0. This CDR3 region has 13 residues. The source of this sequence is a man aged 35 to 55 in good health and CMV-seronegative. The V and J genes are TRBV18 and TRBJ1-1; TRBD1 agrees at 11 bases. The sequenced sample consisted of PBMCs. The CDR3 is CASSPGQGAEAFF. The CDR3 DNA sequence: TGTGCCAGCTCACCGGGACAGGGGGCTGAAGCTTTCTTT.